The rows below give T cell receptor beta chains drawn from one sample of a study of shared clonotypes between healthy human individuals. Repertoires were generated with immunoSEQ multiplex PCR, while TCRdb's copy carries only in-frame clones and drops some. The sample lists fewer than 3 million clones; 92% were seen once. Sample: naive CD4+ T cells from PBMCs. The receptors were sampled from a man aged 18 to 29 in good health. Some clones in this sample may be carry-over from other donors' samples. Each CDR3 is given with its conserved first and last residue. D genes are given only for firm matches. Rows give clone size only sometimes, using once, few, many, or a class for an expanded clone.

D gene,J gene,V gene,clone size,CDR3 protein,CDR3 DNA
.,TRBJ1-5,TRBV19,.,CASSIIEGGNQPQHF,TGTGCCAGTAGTATAATCGAGGGTGGGAATCAGCCCCAGCATTTT
.,TRBJ1-1,TRBV29-1,few,CSAIGVLEAFF,TGCAGCGCGATAGGAGTGCTTGAAGCTTTCTTT
.,TRBJ2-1,TRBV27,.,CASSELPWDEQFF,TGTGCCAGCAGCGAACTTCCCTGGGATGAGCAGTTCTTC
.,TRBJ1-5,TRBV18,.,CASSPTYESNQPQHF,TGTGCCAGCTCACCAACGTATGAAAGCAATCAGCCCCAGCATTTT
.,TRBJ1-4,TRBV5-1,.,CASSLAGDVVEKLFF,TGCGCCAGCAGCTTGGCAGGGGATGTGGTCGAAAAACTGTTTTTT
TRBD2,TRBJ2-7,TRBV5-1,.,CASSLGTSGTYEQYF,TGCGCCAGCAGCTTAGGGACTAGCGGTACCTACGAGCAGTACTTC
TRBD1,TRBJ1-3,TRBV7-6,.,CASSLRGQGNTIYF,TGTGCCAGCAGCTTACGAGGACAGGGGAACACCATATATTTT
TRBD1,TRBJ2-1,TRBV28,.,CASGTGNDNEQFF,TGTGCCAGCGGGACAGGGAACGACAATGAGCAGTTCTTC
.,TRBJ1-1,TRBV7-2,.,CASSLETGGGTEAFF,TGTGCCAGCAGCTTGGAGACTGGGGGGGGCACTGAAGCTTTCTTT
.,TRBJ2-2,TRBV7-8,.,CASSLGPGVVTGELFF,TGTGCCAGCAGCTTAGGGCCGGGAGTTGTAACCGGGGAGCTGTTTTTT
.,TRBJ2-7,TRBV7-2,.,CASSVAGTGLYEQYF,TGTGCCAGCAGCGTTGCCGGGACGGGGCTCTACGAGCAGTACTTC
.,TRBJ1-5,TRBV19,few,CASSLGGPQHF,TGTGCCAGTAGTCTTGGCGGGCCCCAGCATTTT
.,TRBJ2-5,TRBV5-5,.,CASSEPLKETQYF,TGTGCCAGCAGCGAACCATTAAAAGAGACCCAGTACTTC
.,TRBJ1-2,TRBV15,.,CATSSSGARGYGYTF,TGTGCCACCAGCAGTTCCGGGGCGAGAGGGTATGGCTACACCTTC
.,TRBJ2-7,TRBV6-5,.,CASSYKGRGEQYF,TGTGCCAGCAGTTACAAGGGACGCGGCGAGCAGTACTTC
.,TRBJ2-7,TRBV18,.,CASSSTRGLSEQYF,TGTGCCAGCTCATCAACCCGCGGGCTCTCCGAGCAGTACTTC
.,TRBJ2-5,TRBV6-1,.,CASSVQGQETQYF,TGTGCCAGCAGTGTTCAGGGACAAGAGACCCAGTACTTC
TRBD2,TRBJ2-7,TRBV2,.,CASSLLAGGGGEQYF,TGTGCCAGCAGTTTATTAGCGGGAGGAGGGGGCGAGCAGTACTTC
.,TRBJ2-1,TRBV11-2,.,CASSPSSSSYNEQFF,TGTGCCAGCAGCCCTAGCTCATCCTCCTACAATGAGCAGTTCTTC
.,TRBJ1-2,TRBV7-9,.,CASSLGQFYGYTF,TGTGCCAGCAGCCTAGGACAGTTTTATGGCTACACCTTC
.,TRBJ2-3,TRBV7-2,.,CASRQETDTQYF,TGTGCCAGCAGGCAGGAAACAGATACGCAGTATTTT
TRBD1,TRBJ1-1,TRBV7-8,few,CASSLTQGAHMNTEAFF,TGTGCCAGCAGCTTAACGCAGGGGGCCCACATGAACACTGAAGCTTTCTTT
TRBD2,TRBJ2-1,TRBV28,.,CASSSYLAGGANEQFF,TGTGCCAGCAGCTCCTATTTAGCGGGAGGGGCGAATGAGCAGTTCTTC
TRBD1,TRBJ1-1,TRBV4-1,.,CASSQDSRTGWNTEAFF,TGCGCCAGCAGCCAAGATTCGCGGACAGGGTGGAACACTGAAGCTTTCTTT
TRBD1,TRBJ2-5,TRBV7-9,.,CASSLARGLSIETQYF,TGTGCCAGCAGCTTAGCGAGGGGGCTAAGTATCGAGACCCAGTACTTC
.,TRBJ1-5,TRBV2,.,CASSERSAHSNQPQHF,TGTGCCAGCAGTGAAAGGTCAGCTCATAGCAATCAGCCCCAGCATTTT
TRBD1,TRBJ1-3,TRBV4-1,.,CASSQYDRGPGNTIYF,TGCGCCAGCAGCCAATACGACAGGGGGCCTGGAAACACCATATATTTT
.,TRBJ2-7,TRBV7-9,.,CASSFARGYEQYF,TGTGCCAGCAGCTTTGCCCGGGGATACGAGCAGTACTTC
.,TRBJ1-1,TRBV5-1,.,CASSPRQAANTEAFF,TGCGCCAGCAGCCCTAGACAGGCCGCGAACACTGAAGCTTTCTTT
TRBD2,TRBJ2-1,TRBV9,.,CASSVGLAGSYNEQFF,TGTGCCAGCAGCGTAGGATTAGCGGGTTCGTACAATGAGCAGTTCTTC
.,TRBJ2-6,TRBV11-2,.,CASSLGNSGANVLTF,TGTGCCAGCAGCTTAGGGAACTCTGGGGCCAACGTCCTGACTTTC
TRBD2,TRBJ2-5,TRBV4-3,once,CASSQDFSSGRVGRNQETQYF,TGCGCCAGCAGCCAAGATTTTTCTAGCGGGAGGGTAGGAAGGAATCAAGAGACCCAGTACTTC
TRBD2,TRBJ2-1,TRBV19,.,CASSIVGAGGSNEQFF,TGTGCCAGTAGTATAGTTGGAGCGGGAGGTTCCAATGAGCAGTTCTTC
.,TRBJ2-7,TRBV6-5,.,CASSYSPTDSYEQYF,TGTGCCAGCAGTTACTCACCCACGGACTCCTACGAGCAGTACTTC
.,TRBJ1-2,TRBV19,.,CASSITRGDGYTF,TGTGCCAGTTCAATCACCCGAGGGGATGGCTACACCTTC
TRBD1,TRBJ2-3,TRBV9,once,CASASLGQGADTQYF,TGTGCCAGCGCGTCGCTGGGACAGGGCGCAGATACGCAGTATTTT
TRBD2,TRBJ2-3,TRBV7-8,.,CASSFLVAGGPDTQYF,TGTGCCAGCAGCTTCCTTGTAGCGGGAGGGCCTGATACGCAGTATTTT
TRBD2,TRBJ2-3,TRBV30,.,CAWSVSGSVNTQYF,TGTGCCTGGAGTGTGAGCGGGAGTGTGAATACGCAGTATTTT
.,TRBJ1-4,TRBV28,.,CASSLLEKLFF,TGTGCCAGCAGTTTGCTGGAAAAACTGTTTTTT
.,TRBJ2-1,TRBV12-5,.,CASGLVSAFEADIFRDEQFF,TGTGCTAGTGGTTTGGTATCTGCTTTCGAGGCAGACATTTTCCGCGATGAGCAGTTCTTC
.,TRBJ2-7,TRBV6-1,few,CASTEGTEPSYEQYF,TGTGCCAGCACTGAGGGTACAGAGCCCTCCTACGAGCAGTACTTC
.,TRBJ2-3,TRBV28,.,CASSFQYSTDTQYF,TGTGCCAGCAGTTTTCAGTACAGCACAGATACGCAGTATTTT
.,TRBJ1-1,TRBV30,.,CACWSRLAPEAFF,TGTGCCTGTTGGAGCAGACTGGCACCTGAAGCTTTCTTT
TRBD1,TRBJ2-3,TRBV9,.,CASSTGQGDTQYF,TGTGCCAGCAGCACTGGACAGGGCGATACGCAGTATTTT